Below are 5 T cell receptor beta chains sequenced from a single sample in a study of cytomegalovirus exposure and HLA in healthy donors. 13 Jbeta primers and 60 Vbeta primers were used for the PCR. The assay was immunoSEQ multiplex PCR, and TCRdb's table has in-frame clones only and misses some. The sample includes some 180,000 clones, roughly three quarters seen only once; the top ten take 2% to 2.5%. Sequenced input: PBMCs. The receptor source for this set is a woman in her twenties or thirties in good health and CMV-seropositive.

Of note for this clone: The same CDR3 arises from other DNA sequences in this sample as well. V usage is TRBV18 and J usage is TRBJ2-7; D possibly corresponds to TRBD1 (5 bases). Germline assignment: CDR1 KGHSH and CDR2 LQKENI. This CDR3 has 13 amino acids. Trimming cost V 2 bases and J 5 bases, with 10 bases left between them. The DNA for the CDR3 is TGTGCCAGCTCACCAAGCAGGGCACACGAGCAGTACTTC. Translating it yields CASSPSRAHEQYF.

This clone was picked up one time. V and J are TRBV11-3 and TRBJ2-5, with a possible D match to TRBD2 (5 bases). The CDR3 is made up of 17 amino acids. Deletions cut 2 bases from V and 0 bases from J, with 16 bases between. The germline V gene encodes CDR1 SGHNT and CDR2 YENEEA. CDR3 amino acids: CASSLNQASMYQETQYF. The DNA for the CDR3 is TGTGCCAGCAGCTTAAATCAGGCTAGCATGTACCAAGAGACCCAGTACTTC. Based on the CDR3 plus reference TRBV11-3 and TRBJ2-5, the full variable domain is EAGVVQSPRYKIIEKKQPVAFWCNPISGHNTLYWYLQNLGQGPELLIRYENEEAVDDSQLPKDRFSAERLKGVDSTLKIQPAELGDSAVYLCASSLNQASMYQETQYFGPGTRLLVL.

The chain couples TRBV7-2 to TRBJ2-5; D unresolved. The CDR3 loop spans 15 amino acids. CDR1 SGHTA and CDR2 FQGNSA come from the germline V gene. Deletions cut 5 bases from V and 2 bases from J, with 15 bases between. CDR3 bases: TGTGCCAGCAGCCCCGGCAGGTCGTCTCAAGAGACCCAGTACTTC. Amino acid sequence: CASSPGRSSQETQYF.

This clone appeared a single time. The chain couples TRBV2 to TRBJ2-3, with D perhaps matching TRBD1 (5 bases). The CDR3 is made up of 15 amino acids. Germline lookup yields CDR1 SNHLY and CDR2 FYNNEI. The ends were cut back, 3 bases at V and 5 bases at J, with 15 bases in the middle. The chain's CDR3 is CASSDSRGFKDTQYF. The CDR3 DNA reads as TGTGCCAGCAGTGATTCTAGGGGCTTTAAAGATACGCAGTATTTT. Looking up the rest from reference TRBV2 and TRBJ2-3 gives the full variable domain: EPEVTQTPSHQVTQMGQEVILRCVPISNHLYFYWYRQILGQKVEFLVSFYNNEISEKSEIFDDQFSVERPDGSNFTLKIRSTKLEDSAMYFCASSDSRGFKDTQYFGPGTRLTVL.

This chain connects TRBV30 to TRBJ1-6, with D unclear. Germline loops: CDR1 GTSNPN, CDR2 SVGIG (reference sequence). Trimming took 0 bases from V and 7 from J, leaving 10 bases between them. The CDR3 is 14 residues long. The CDR3 spells CAWSVEGGNSPLHF. The CDR3 DNA reads TGTGCCTGGAGTGTGGAGGGTGGGAATTCACCCCTCCACTTT.